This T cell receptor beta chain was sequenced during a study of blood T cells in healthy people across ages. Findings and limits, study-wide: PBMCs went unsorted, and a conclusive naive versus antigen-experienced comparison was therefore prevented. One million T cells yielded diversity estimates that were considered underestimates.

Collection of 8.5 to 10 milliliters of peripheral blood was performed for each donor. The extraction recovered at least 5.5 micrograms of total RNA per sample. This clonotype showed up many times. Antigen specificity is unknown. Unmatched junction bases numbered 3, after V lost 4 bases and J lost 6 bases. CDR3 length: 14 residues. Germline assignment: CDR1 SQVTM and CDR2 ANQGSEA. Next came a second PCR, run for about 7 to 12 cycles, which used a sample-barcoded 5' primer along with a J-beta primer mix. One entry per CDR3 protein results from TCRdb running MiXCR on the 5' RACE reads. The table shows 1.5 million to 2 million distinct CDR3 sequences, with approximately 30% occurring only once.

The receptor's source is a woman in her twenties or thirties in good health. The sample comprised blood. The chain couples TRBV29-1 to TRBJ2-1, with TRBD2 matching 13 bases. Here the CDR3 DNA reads TGCAGCGTTGGGGGACTAGCGGGGATCAATGAGCAGTTCTTC. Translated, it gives CSVGGLAGINEQFF.